These 3 T cell receptor beta chains came from one sample sequenced in a study of T cell changes during pregnancy in multiple sclerosis. The data were produced by immunoSEQ multiplex PCR, yet TCRdb's version contains in-frame clones alone and is incomplete. The repertoire holds over 80,000 clones, with over 75% as singletons. The sample in question was peripheral blood, obtained in the second trimester of pregnancy. The receptors originated from a female donor in good health, enrolled as a control in a pregnancy study.

J is TRBJ2-7 and V is TRBV7-6, with D possibly TRBD1 on 5 matching bases. Trimming shortened V by 1 base and J by 6 bases, and 7 bases separated the two germline ends. This CDR3 has 12 residues. Germline V gene data show CDR1 as SGHVS and CDR2 as FNYEAQ. The CDR3 nucleotides read TGTGCCAGCAGCTTAGATCAGGGCGAGCAGTACTTC. Its protein product is CASSLDQGEQYF.

The chain has TRBV7-7 and TRBJ2-2; perhaps TRBD1 as D (5 bases). V lost 8 bases, J lost 4 bases, and 14 bases lay in between. In germline, CDR1 is SSHAT, CDR2 FNYEAQ (reference sequence). This CDR3 region has 14 residues. In nucleotides, the CDR3 is TGTGCCAGCGCGCAGGGTCGTAGCACCGGGGAGCTGTTTTTT. This codes for CASAQGRSTGELFF. Full variable domain (outside the CDR3, taken from reference TRBV7-7 and TRBJ2-2): GAGVSQSPRYKVTKRGQDVTLRCDPISSHATLYWYQQALGQGPEFLTYFNYEAQPDKSGLPSDRFSAERPEGSISTLTIQRTEQRDSAMYRCASAQGRSTGELFFGEGSRLTVL.

The rearrangement joins TRBV5-6 to TRBJ2-1; the match to TRBD2 covers 8 bases. J lost 9 bases, V lost 0 bases, and 5 bases had no gene match. This CDR3 has 14 amino acids. The V gene's germline CDR1 is SGHDT and CDR2 YYEEEE. This chain's CDR3 is CASSLVVSGGEQFF. In DNA, the CDR3 is TGTGCCAGCAGCTTGGTTGTCAGCGGGGGTGAGCAGTTCTTC.